This T cell receptor (beta chain) emerged from a study of T cell repertoires in cytomegalovirus infection. Study-level background: Public TCR beta signatures provided an indication of both CMV infection and a matching HLA type.

TCRdb re-analysed the reads in MiXCR, keeping a single row per CDR3 protein. The data contain 560,000 or so distinct CDR3 sequences, about 15% of them singletons. V was pared by 0 bases and J by 5 bases, with 16 bases between. Germline lookup yields CDR1 SGHNT and CDR2 YENEEA. CDR3 length: 17 residues. V usage is TRBV11-3 and J usage is TRBJ2-2, with a tentative D call TRBD1 (7 bases). Sequencing used CD8+ T cells from PBMCs. This receptor was obtained from a human donor in good health (CMV status not recorded). Some clones in this sample may be carry-over from other donors' samples. The CDR3 DNA sequence: TGTGCCAGCAGCTTAGATTGGAGGGGGCTGGAGACCGGGGAGCTGTTTTTT. It is translated as CASSLDWRGLETGELFF.